The 24 T cell receptor beta chains below were found in one sample sequenced in a study of T cell changes during pregnancy in multiple sclerosis. TCRdb keeps only in-frame clones here, not all; method: immunoSEQ multiplex PCR. The sample carries 100,000 or so clones, approximately 94% recorded once. This specimen was peripheral blood, taken after pregnancy. Every receptor here comes from a female donor with multiple sclerosis, enrolled in a pregnancy study.

V is TRBV27 and J is TRBJ1-5, with 7 bases matching TRBD1. V trimming: 2 bases; J trimming: 3 bases; junction bases outside the gene matches: 1. This CDR3 contains 14 residues. In germline, CDR1 is MNHEY, CDR2 SMNVEV (reference sequence). CDR3 region: CASSLTGVNQPQHF. The DNA for the CDR3 is TGTGCCAGCAGTTTAACAGGGGTCAATCAGCCCCAGCATTTT.

J is TRBJ2-7 and V is TRBV7-2; 8 bases match TRBD2. V was pared by 3 bases and J by 1 base, with 8 bases of the junction left unmatched. This CDR3 has 16 residues. Germline values: CDR1 SGHTA, CDR2 FQGNSA. Here the CDR3 DNA reads TGTGCCAGCAGCTTCCCTCGGGAGGGCCAATCCTACGAGCAGTACTTC. It codes for CASSFPREGQSYEQYF. Variable domain in full (rest from reference TRBV7-2 and TRBJ2-7): GAGVSQSPSNKVTEKGKDVELRCDPISGHTALYWYRQSLGQGLEFLIYFQGNSAPDKSGLPSDRFSAERTGGSVSTLTIQRTQQEDSAVYLCASSFPREGQSYEQYFGPGTRLTVT.

CDR3 DNA sequence: TGTGCCAGCAGCCCCCCTGAGCGGGTTTCCTACAATGAGCAGTTCTTC. Encoded protein: CASSPPERVSYNEQFF. The V call is TRBV7-9, the J call TRBJ2-1, with TRBD2 as a possible D gene (6 bases). The length of the CDR3 is 16 residues. V gave up 5 bases and J gave up 1 base, with 15 bases separating them. Germline CDR1 is SEHNR and CDR2 is FQNEAQ (reference sequence).

This chain joins TRBV5-1 and TRBJ1-1, with 8 bases aligning to TRBD1. V gave up 0 bases and J gave up 7 bases; unmatched junction bases: 5. The CDR3 contains 14 residues. Germline V CDR1 and CDR2: SGHRS, YFSETQ. CDR3 sequence: CASSLGQGRHEAFF. The CDR3 DNA reads as TGCGCCAGCAGCTTGGGACAGGGGAGGCATGAAGCTTTCTTT. Filled out from reference TRBV5-1 and TRBJ1-1, the complete variable domain reads KAGVTQTPRYLIKTRGQQVTLSCSPISGHRSVSWYQQTPGQGLQFLFEYFSETQRNKGNFPGRFSGRQFSNSRSEMNVSTLELGDSALYLCASSLGQGRHEAFFGQGTRLTVV.

The V gene is TRBV5-3, the J gene TRBJ2-7; 7 positions agree with TRBD2. TRBV5-3 is classed as an ORF, of uncertain function. The CDR3 sequence is 19 residues long. V trimming: 4 bases; J trimming: 2 bases; junction bases outside the gene matches: 21. This chain's CDR3 is CARSPLVTSSYTGTYEQYF. CDR3 in DNA: TGTGCCAGAAGCCCCCTGGTGACTAGCTCTTATACGGGAACCTACGAGCAGTACTTC.

This clone has just one count. The chain uses TRBV15 and TRBJ2-3; 7 bases map to TRBD2. V was clipped by 9 bases and J by 2 bases; unmatched bases: 5. Germline CDR1 reads LNHNV; CDR2 reads YYDKDF (reference sequence). The length of the CDR3 is 13 residues. The CDR3 is CATGGGNTDTQYF. The CDR3 coding sequence is TGTGCCACGGGGGGGGGTAACACAGATACGCAGTATTTT.

The chain has TRBV27 and TRBJ1-1; no clear D gene. Germline V gene data show CDR1 as MNHEY and CDR2 as SMNVEV (reference sequence). V was trimmed by 8 bases and J by 1 base, leaving 11 bases between them. The CDR3 is 13 amino acids. CDR3 region: CASGGRRNTEAFF. The CDR3 bases are TGTGCCAGCGGAGGACGGAGGAACACTGAAGCTTTCTTT.

This rearrangement joins TRBV27 to TRBJ1-2; 10 nucleotides agree with TRBD1. After removal of 5 bases from V and 6 bases from J, the junction contained 6 bases not matched to a gene. The CDR3 length is 14 residues. Germline V gene data show CDR1 as MNHEY and CDR2 as SMNVEV (reference sequence). This CDR3 reads CASSLDGTGDGYTF. The CDR3 bases are TGTGCCAGCAGTCTCGACGGGACAGGGGATGGCTACACCTTC.

V is TRBV27 and J is TRBJ2-7, with unresolved D. Per the germline V gene, CDR1 is MNHEY and CDR2 is SMNVEV (reference sequence). The ends were cut back, 4 bases at V and 2 bases at J, with 12 bases in the middle. This CDR3 contains 14 residues. DNA of the CDR3: TGTGCCAGCAGTTCCTCCCTACAGCCCTACGAGCAGTACTTC. This codes for CASSSSLQPYEQYF.

V and J are TRBV19 and TRBJ2-7; D unresolved. Germline-derived CDR1 and CDR2 are LNHDA and SQIVND (reference sequence). Trimming left V 3 bases short and J 3 bases short, with 6 bases between. CDR3 length equals 12 residues. CDR3 residues: CASSIGGYEQYF. The CDR3 DNA is TGTGCCAGTAGTATCGGTGGCTACGAGCAGTACTTC.

The V and J genes are TRBV7-3 and TRBJ1-1; D not certain. Trimming took 5 bases from V and 1 from J, leaving 8 bases between them. In germline, CDR1 is SGHTA, CDR2 FQGTGA. The CDR3 has 13 amino acids. CDR3: CASSVRGNTEAFF. The CDR3 DNA follows: TGTGCCAGCAGCGTTCGGGGGAACACTGAAGCTTTCTTT.

The rearrangement joins TRBV7-2 to TRBJ2-5; 7 positions match TRBD2. The CDR3 loop spans 13 amino acids. Germline V CDR1 and CDR2: SGHTA, FQGNSA. V trimming: 5 bases; J trimming: 5 bases; junction bases outside the gene matches: 5. CDR3 sequence (DNA): TGTGCCAGCAGCCGGACTAGTCTGGAGACCCAGTACTTC. Translation: CASSRTSLETQYF.

The CDR3 spells CAWGTGTGRNTEAFF. In DNA form, the CDR3 reads TGTGCCTGGGGGACCGGGACAGGGCGGAACACTGAAGCTTTCTTT. The rearrangement joins TRBV30 to TRBJ1-1; 9 positions match TRBD1. Germline CDR1 GTSNPN, CDR2 SVGIG (reference sequence). The trim removed 5 bases at V and 1 base at J, leaving 8 bases unmatched. The CDR3 consists of 15 residues.

The chain employs TRBV6-1 and TRBJ2-3; 7 nucleotides match TRBD2. Germline V gene lookup returns CDR1 MNHNS and CDR2 SASEGT. The CDR3 covers 14 residues. V trimming: 3 bases; J trimming: 5 bases; junction bases outside the gene matches: 5. The CDR3: CASSDWAGVDTQYF. CDR3 nucleotides: TGTGCCAGCAGTGACTGGGCGGGAGTAGATACGCAGTATTTT.

The rearrangement joins TRBV7-6 to TRBJ2-1, with 7 positions matching TRBD1. This CDR3 region has 16 residues. CDR1 is SGHVS and CDR2 is FNYEAQ in the germline V gene. With V trimmed by 11 bases and J by 8 bases, 21 bases remained unmatched. CDR3 protein: CASPAGDFCGTDEQFF. The CDR3 region has the DNA TGTGCCTCTCCAGCCGGAGACTTTTGTGGGACAGATGAGCAGTTCTTC.

V is TRBV6-6 and J is TRBJ1-3; 7 bases map to TRBD1. Trimming cost V 0 bases and J 8 bases; bases outside gene matches: 4. The CDR3 totals 14 residues. Germline-derived CDR1 and CDR2 are MNHNY and SVGAGI (reference sequence). CDR3 residues: CASSYSTGQDTIYF. The CDR3 bases are TGTGCCAGCAGTTACTCGACAGGGCAAGACACCATATATTTT.

This sequence joins TRBV4-1 and TRBJ2-5; the match to TRBD2 covers 7 bases. The CDR3 loop spans 15 amino acids. V shed 0 bases and J 4 bases; nucleotides not matched to a gene: 5. Germline V gives CDR1 MGHRA, CDR2 YSYEKL. CDR3 nucleotides: TGCGCCAGCAGCCAAGAACCGACTAGCTCAGAGACCCAGTACTTC. This sequence encodes CASSQEPTSSETQYF.

The chain recombines TRBV27 with TRBJ1-2, with 11 bases fitting TRBD1. CDR1 and CDR2 (germline): MNHEY, SMNVEV (reference sequence). V trimming: 5 bases; J trimming: 2 bases; junction bases outside the gene matches: 4. The CDR3 has 15 amino acids. The chain's CDR3 is CASSRGTGGNYGYTF. The CDR3 DNA reads as TGTGCCAGCAGTCGGGGGACAGGGGGGAACTATGGCTACACCTTC.

The rearrangement uses TRBV7-9 and TRBJ2-7; 11 nucleotides agree with TRBD1. The CDR3 loop spans 14 amino acids. J was trimmed by 4 bases and V by 5 bases; bases with no gene match: 4. CDR1 is SEHNR and CDR2 is FQNEAQ in the germline V gene (reference sequence). This CDR3 reads CASSTGQGGYEQYF. CDR3 in DNA: TGTGCCAGCAGCACGGGACAGGGGGGATACGAGCAGTACTTC. The full variable domain, with the rest looked up from reference TRBV7-9 and TRBJ2-7, is DTGVSQNPRHKITKRGQNVTFRCDPISEHNRLYWYRQTLGQGPEFLTYFQNEAQLEKSRLLSDRFSAERPKGSFSTLEIQRTEQGDSAMYLCASSTGQGGYEQYFGPGTRLTVT.

This clone was seen just once. The chain carries TRBV19 and TRBJ2-2; 8 bases are a match to TRBD2. The J segment lost 3 bases and the V segment lost 7 bases, leaving 10 bases of the junction unmatched. Germline V lookup: CDR1 LNHDA, CDR2 SQIVND (reference sequence). This CDR3 has 16 amino acids. CDR3 coding DNA: TGTGCCAGTACCACTGGACTAGCACGGTACACCGGGGAGCTGTTTTTT. It specifies CASTTGLARYTGELFF.

The chain couples TRBV30 to TRBJ1-1; 10 bases fit TRBD1. Germline CDR1 and CDR2: GTSNPN and SVGIG (reference sequence). V dropped 0 bases and J dropped 2; count of bases not matched to a gene: 15. This CDR3 spans 19 amino acids. CDR3 in amino acids: CAWSVSRQPGQGLNTEAFF. The CDR3 coding sequence is TGTGCCTGGAGTGTAAGCCGACAGCCGGGACAGGGGTTAAACACTGAAGCTTTCTTT.

The rearrangement joins TRBV27 to TRBJ2-7, with 8 bases aligning to TRBD1. CDR1 is MNHEY and CDR2 is SMNVEV in the germline V gene (reference sequence). Losses at the gene ends were 5 bases for V and 4 bases for J; bases not matched to a gene: 7. This CDR3 is built from 14 residues. As DNA, the CDR3 is TGTGCCAGCAGTACGACAGGGGAACGGTACGAGCAGTACTTC. Its protein product is CASSTTGERYEQYF.

The V gene is TRBV7-2, the J gene TRBJ2-1; 8 bases align to TRBD2. The CDR3 sequence is 13 residues long. V trimming: 3 bases; J trimming: 9 bases; junction bases outside the gene matches: 4. Germline CDR1 SGHTA, CDR2 FQGNSA. As DNA, the CDR3 is TGTGCCAGCAGCTTTACTAGCGGAGGTGAGCAGTTCTTC. Translating it yields CASSFTSGGEQFF.

V and J are TRBV27 and TRBJ2-2; 10 nucleotides align to TRBD1. The CDR3 loop spans 15 amino acids. Germline CDR1 and CDR2: MNHEY and SMNVEV (reference sequence). The trim removed 6 bases at V and 4 bases at J, leaving 5 bases unmatched. The CDR3 loop reads CASSPGTGATGELFF. In DNA form, the CDR3 reads TGTGCCAGCAGCCCCGGGACAGGGGCCACCGGGGAGCTGTTTTTT.